Listed here are 9 T cell receptor beta chains from one sample, sequenced in a study of T-cell memory formation after mild COVID-19 (dated by TCRdb to about 2021). The library was generated by 5' RACE. Sequencing instrument: Illumina NovaSeq 6000. The raw public data were reprocessed by TCRdb itself: fastp quality trimming at Q25, MiXCR clonotype calling, in-frame beta chains only. Duplicate CDR3 protein sequences are folded into a single record with the most common DNA and genes. The sample table holds hundreds of thousands of distinct CDR3 sequences, of which 15% to 20% were seen once. The top ten clones comprise about 12% of the sample. Sequences were obtained from PBMCs or a T cell subset sorted from them (not recorded which). The receptors were sampled from an adult woman who had mild COVID-19 (a few samples of this study predate the infection). The sample titles of this study are shuffled in the database, so cell type and time point are left out; the donor was told from shared clones.

This chain joins TRBV11-2 and TRBJ2-1; TRBD2 aligns across 7 bases. Germline V gene lookup returns CDR1 SGHAT and CDR2 FQNNGV. CDR3 length: 17 amino acids. After removal of 4 bases from V and 2 bases from J, the junction contained 11 bases not matched to a gene. CDR3 in amino acids: CASSSISSGRAYNEQFF. CDR3 coding DNA: TGTGCCAGCAGCTCTATATCTAGCGGAAGAGCCTACAATGAGCAGTTCTTC.

This clonotype was detected only a few times. The chain joins TRBV7-2 to TRBJ2-2; 8 bases agree with TRBD1. Germline lookup yields CDR1 SGHTA and CDR2 FQGNSA. Unmatched junction bases numbered 11, after V lost 7 bases and J lost 4 bases. The CDR3 is 16 amino acids. CDR3 DNA: TGTGCCAGCATCAGGGGTGGCAGGGGGCGCACCGGGGAGCTGTTTTTT. Amino acid sequence: CASIRGGRGRTGELFF.

The chain employs TRBV6-5 and TRBJ2-1; TRBD1 aligns across 8 bases. V shed 6 bases and J 7 bases; nucleotides not matched to a gene: 5. Per the germline V gene, CDR1 is MNHEY and CDR2 is SVGAGI. This CDR3 is built from 13 residues. CDR3 loop: CASRGQGRNEQFF. For the CDR3, the DNA is TGTGCCAGCAGAGGACAGGGTCGTAATGAGCAGTTCTTC.

This clonotype was seen only a few times. This chain links TRBV12-3 or TRBV12-4 with TRBJ1-2; no clear D. The V end lost 5 bases, the J end lost 2 bases, and 12 bases lay between the germline ends. This CDR3 region has 14 residues. CDR3 sequence reads: CASSKNPGNYGYTF. The CDR3 DNA reads TGTGCCAGCAGTAAAAACCCCGGAAACTATGGCTACACCTTC.

The gene calls are TRBV7-3 and TRBJ1-2; 7 nucleotides line up with TRBD1. The CDR3 is made up of 14 amino acids. The germline V gene has CDR1 SGHTA and CDR2 FQGTGA. The junction had 7 bases not matched to a gene; V was cut back by 5 bases and J by 4 bases. CDR3 nucleotide sequence: TGTGCCAGCAGCGCGACAGGGAACGGCTATGGCTACACCTTC. This gives the protein CASSATGNGYGYTF.

This clonotype was seen repeatedly, ten times or more. This chain joins TRBV29-1 and TRBJ2-3; 10 bases align to TRBD1. V trimming: 6 bases; J trimming: 3 bases; junction bases outside the gene matches: 3. Germline V gene lookup returns CDR1 SQVTM and CDR2 ANQGSEA. This CDR3 has 13 amino acids. CDR3 coding DNA: TGCAGCGTGGCGGGACAGGGGACAGATACGCAGTATTTT. Its protein is CSVAGQGTDTQYF.

The chain recombines TRBV12-3 or TRBV12-4 with TRBJ2-1; 13 bases map to TRBD2. V gave up 8 bases and J gave up 7 bases; unmatched junction bases: 5. The CDR3 contains 14 residues. This chain's CDR3 is CASVLTSGGNEQFF. The CDR3 nucleotides read TGTGCCAGCGTCCTGACTAGCGGGGGGAATGAGCAGTTCTTC.

V gene TRBV2 combines with J gene TRBJ1-2; 8 bases match TRBD1. This CDR3 comprises 18 residues. The V and J ends lost 4 bases and 0 bases, in that order; junction bases with no gene match: 13. Germline V lookup: CDR1 SNHLY, CDR2 FYNNEI. The CDR3 region has the DNA TGTGCCAGCAGTGTCGGGTCATTGGGACAGGCTACTAACTATGGCTACACCTTC. It is translated as CASSVGSLGQATNYGYTF.

The table lists this clonotype with many counts. This chain connects TRBV6-5 to TRBJ2-3; 15 positions agree with TRBD2. Trimming cost V 6 bases and J 7 bases; bases outside gene matches: 5. Germline V gives CDR1 MNHEY, CDR2 SVGAGI. This CDR3 region has 15 residues. The CDR3 DNA is TGTGCCAGCAGAACCGGGACTAGCGGGAGGAATACGCAGTATTTT. Translation gives CASRTGTSGRNTQYF.